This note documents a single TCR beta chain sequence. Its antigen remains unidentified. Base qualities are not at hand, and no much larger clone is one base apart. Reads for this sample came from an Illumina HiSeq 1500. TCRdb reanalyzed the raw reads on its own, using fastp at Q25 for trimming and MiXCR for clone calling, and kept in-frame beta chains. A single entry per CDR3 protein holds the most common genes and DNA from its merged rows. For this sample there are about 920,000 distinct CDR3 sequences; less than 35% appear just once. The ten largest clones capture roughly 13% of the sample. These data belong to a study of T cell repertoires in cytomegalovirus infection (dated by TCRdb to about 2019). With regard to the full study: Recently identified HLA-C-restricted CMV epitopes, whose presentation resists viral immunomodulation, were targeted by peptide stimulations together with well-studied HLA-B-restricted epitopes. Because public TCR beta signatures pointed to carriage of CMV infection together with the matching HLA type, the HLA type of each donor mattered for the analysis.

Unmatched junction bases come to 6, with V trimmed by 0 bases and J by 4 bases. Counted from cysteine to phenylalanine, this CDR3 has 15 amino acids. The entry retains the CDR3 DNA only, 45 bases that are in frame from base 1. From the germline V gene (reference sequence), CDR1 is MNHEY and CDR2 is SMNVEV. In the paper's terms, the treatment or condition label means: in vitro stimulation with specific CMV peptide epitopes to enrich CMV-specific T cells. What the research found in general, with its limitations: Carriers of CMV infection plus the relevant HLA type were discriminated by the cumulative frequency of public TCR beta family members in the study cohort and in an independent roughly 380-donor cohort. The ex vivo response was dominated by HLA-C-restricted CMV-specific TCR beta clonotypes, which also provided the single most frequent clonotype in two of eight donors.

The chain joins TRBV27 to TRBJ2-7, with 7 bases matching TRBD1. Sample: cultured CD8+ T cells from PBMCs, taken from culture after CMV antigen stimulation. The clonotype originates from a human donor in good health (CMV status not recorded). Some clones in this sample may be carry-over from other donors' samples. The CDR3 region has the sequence CASSLSAGGKYEQYF. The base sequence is TGTGCCAGCAGTTTATCGGCAGGGGGAAAATACGAGCAGTACTTC.